This is a list of T cell receptor beta chains from one sample in a study of shared clonotypes between healthy human individuals. Only in-frame clones appear in the TCRdb table, and some are missing; sequencing was by immunoSEQ multiplex PCR. The table has 450,000 to 500,000 clones, around 78% seen once. Source material: PBMCs. These receptors were taken from a woman in her thirties or forties in good health. Some clones in this sample may be carry-over from other donors' samples. The CDR3 runs from the conserved cysteine through the conserved F or W. The D gene is left open where the match is weak. Only some rows state a clone size, as once, few, many or a class for expanded clones.

cdr3_nt: TGCGCCAGCAGTGGACAGACGAACACCGGGGAGCTGTTTTTT; cdr3_aa: CASSGQTNTGELFF; j_call: TRBJ2-2; clone_size: NA; v_call: TRBV10-1; d_call: NA
cdr3_nt: TGTGCCAGCAGTTACAGGCGGGAGGTTCCCAATGAGCAGTTCTTC; cdr3_aa: CASSYRREVPNEQFF; j_call: TRBJ2-1; clone_size: many; v_call: TRBV2; d_call: TRBD2
cdr3_nt: TGTGCCAGCAGTTTCCACAGGGGTACCACTGAAGCTTTCTTT; cdr3_aa: CASSFHRGTTEAFF; j_call: TRBJ1-1; clone_size: NA; v_call: TRBV27; d_call: TRBD1
cdr3_nt: TGTGCCAGCAGTTTCACAGGGGGTCGCACAGATACGCAGTATTTT; cdr3_aa: CASSFTGGRTDTQYF; j_call: TRBJ2-3; clone_size: NA; v_call: TRBV7-3; d_call: TRBD1
cdr3_nt: TGTGCCAGCGGCTTAGTACAGGGTACTTCTGGGCAGTACTTC; cdr3_aa: CASGLVQGTSGQYF; j_call: TRBJ2-7; clone_size: NA; v_call: TRBV7-2; d_call: NA
cdr3_nt: TGTGCCAGCAGTCCACAGGGAACTGGAAACACCATATATTTT; cdr3_aa: CASSPQGTGNTIYF; j_call: TRBJ1-3; clone_size: NA; v_call: TRBV28; d_call: NA
cdr3_nt: TGTGCCAGCAGGCGGAGTGGAGGGGAGACCCAGTACTTC; cdr3_aa: CASRRSGGETQYF; j_call: TRBJ2-5; clone_size: few; v_call: TRBV7-2; d_call: NA
cdr3_nt: TGCGCCAGCAGCACCGGGACACCCCAAGAGACCCAGTACTTC; cdr3_aa: CASSTGTPQETQYF; j_call: TRBJ2-5; clone_size: NA; v_call: TRBV5-1; d_call: NA
cdr3_nt: TGTGCCAGCAGCCAAGATGCCCGGGACGGAAACTCTGGAAACACCATATATTTT; cdr3_aa: CASSQDARDGNSGNTIYF; j_call: TRBJ1-3; clone_size: NA; v_call: TRBV5-4; d_call: NA
cdr3_nt: TGTGCCAGGCGACAGGGGTCTGGGGGCTACACCTTC; cdr3_aa: CARRQGSGGYTF; j_call: TRBJ1-2; clone_size: NA; v_call: TRBV30; d_call: TRBD1
cdr3_nt: TGTGCCTGGAGTGCAACGGGCGACTACGAGCAGTACTTC; cdr3_aa: CAWSATGDYEQYF; j_call: TRBJ2-7; clone_size: NA; v_call: TRBV30; d_call: NA
cdr3_nt: TGTGCCATCAGTGGGGCCGGGACTAGCGGGAGTAATGAGCAGTTCTTC; cdr3_aa: CAISGAGTSGSNEQFF; j_call: TRBJ2-1; clone_size: NA; v_call: TRBV10-3; d_call: TRBD2
cdr3_nt: TGTGCCAGCAGTGAAGTGGGGACAGGGGGAGGCTACACCTTC; cdr3_aa: CASSEVGTGGGYTF; j_call: TRBJ1-2; clone_size: NA; v_call: TRBV6-1; d_call: TRBD1
cdr3_nt: TGCGCCAGCAGCTTGCAAGCTAGCGGGAGTTCCTACAATGAGCAGTTCTTC; cdr3_aa: CASSLQASGSSYNEQFF; j_call: TRBJ2-1; clone_size: NA; v_call: TRBV5-1; d_call: TRBD2
cdr3_nt: TGTGCCAGCAGTGACAGGGGGGCCGTCATGAACACTGAAGCTTTCTTT; cdr3_aa: CASSDRGAVMNTEAFF; j_call: TRBJ1-1; clone_size: NA; v_call: TRBV6-1; d_call: TRBD1
cdr3_nt: TGTGCCACCAGCAGAGATTTTGGCGGACTTCTCTCTGGAAACACCATATATTTT; cdr3_aa: CATSRDFGGLLSGNTIYF; j_call: TRBJ1-3; clone_size: NA; v_call: TRBV15; d_call: NA
cdr3_nt: TGTGCCAGCAGCCTAGATCCTAACTATGGCTACACCTTC; cdr3_aa: CASSLDPNYGYTF; j_call: TRBJ1-2; clone_size: few; v_call: TRBV28; d_call: NA
cdr3_nt: TGTGCCAGCAGTTCGGACGGCCCCTATGGCTACACCTTC; cdr3_aa: CASSSDGPYGYTF; j_call: TRBJ1-2; clone_size: NA; v_call: TRBV27; d_call: NA
cdr3_nt: TGTGCCAGCAGTTTTCTCCAGGGACAGCCCCAGCATTTT; cdr3_aa: CASSFLQGQPQHF; j_call: TRBJ1-5; clone_size: NA; v_call: TRBV27; d_call: NA
cdr3_nt: TGTGCCAGCAGCCTGAACCTAGCGGGAGCGGTCACCGGGGAGCTGTTTTTT; cdr3_aa: CASSLNLAGAVTGELFF; j_call: TRBJ2-2; clone_size: once; v_call: TRBV5-6; d_call: TRBD2
cdr3_nt: TGTGCCAGCAGCCCACGGGACAGGGGAAACTCTGGGGCCAACGTCCTGACTTTC; cdr3_aa: CASSPRDRGNSGANVLTF; j_call: TRBJ2-6; clone_size: NA; v_call: TRBV9; d_call: TRBD1
cdr3_nt: TGTGCCAGCAGTATTCGGCCTAGCGGGAGTTCGGGCACAGATACGCAGTATTTT; cdr3_aa: CASSIRPSGSSGTDTQYF; j_call: TRBJ2-3; clone_size: many; v_call: TRBV2; d_call: TRBD2
cdr3_nt: TGTGCCAGCAGCCCCCCCCGAACAGGGGGCGATTACGAGCAGTACTTC; cdr3_aa: CASSPPRTGGDYEQYF; j_call: TRBJ2-7; clone_size: NA; v_call: TRBV7-2; d_call: TRBD1
cdr3_nt: TGTGCCAGCAGTGCCCTAGCAGCTGGATCCACAGATACGCAGTATTTT; cdr3_aa: CASSALAAGSTDTQYF; j_call: TRBJ2-3; clone_size: NA; v_call: TRBV28; d_call: NA
cdr3_nt: TGTGCCAGCAGGAAACAGGGGGCGCCCGGCTACACCTTC; cdr3_aa: CASRKQGAPGYTF; j_call: TRBJ1-2; clone_size: NA; v_call: TRBV27; d_call: TRBD1
cdr3_nt: TGTGCCAGCAGCCCACGCACAGGGGCCTCCTACGAGCAGTACTTC; cdr3_aa: CASSPRTGASYEQYF; j_call: TRBJ2-7; clone_size: many; v_call: TRBV9; d_call: TRBD1
cdr3_nt: TGTGCCAGCAGACAGGACAAAACCAGCTACAATGAGCAGTTCTTC; cdr3_aa: CASRQDKTSYNEQFF; j_call: TRBJ2-1; clone_size: once; v_call: TRBV6-5; d_call: NA
cdr3_nt: TGTGCCAGCAGCCAGGGATCAGCTTTCTTT; cdr3_aa: CASSQGSAFF; j_call: TRBJ1-1; clone_size: NA; v_call: TRBV6-1; d_call: NA
cdr3_nt: TGTGCCAGCAGCTACCGTACAGGGTTTGAGCAGTTCTTC; cdr3_aa: CASSYRTGFEQFF; j_call: TRBJ2-1; clone_size: NA; v_call: TRBV7-9; d_call: NA
cdr3_nt: TGTGCCAGCAGCTCGGGACTAGCGGGGATCACAGATACGCAGTATTTT; cdr3_aa: CASSSGLAGITDTQYF; j_call: TRBJ2-3; clone_size: many; v_call: TRBV5-4; d_call: TRBD2
cdr3_nt: TGTGCCAGCAGCGAACAGGGAAACTATGGCTACACCTTC; cdr3_aa: CASSEQGNYGYTF; j_call: TRBJ1-2; clone_size: NA; v_call: TRBV9; d_call: NA
cdr3_nt: TGTGCCAGCAGCCCCGCAGGTAATGAGCAGTTCTTC; cdr3_aa: CASSPAGNEQFF; j_call: TRBJ2-1; clone_size: NA; v_call: TRBV7-3; d_call: NA
cdr3_nt: TGTGCCAGCAGTTTAGAGGGTGTAGCCAAAAACATTCAGTACTTC; cdr3_aa: CASSLEGVAKNIQYF; j_call: TRBJ2-4; clone_size: NA; v_call: TRBV28; d_call: NA
cdr3_nt: TGTGCCAGCAGCCAAATACAGGGGGCGCGGGACTATGGCTACACCTTC; cdr3_aa: CASSQIQGARDYGYTF; j_call: TRBJ1-2; clone_size: NA; v_call: TRBV11-2; d_call: TRBD1
cdr3_nt: TGTGCCAGCAGTTCCTCCCGGGGACAGGGAAGGTCTGAAGCTTTCTTT; cdr3_aa: CASSSSRGQGRSEAFF; j_call: TRBJ1-1; clone_size: NA; v_call: TRBV27; d_call: TRBD1
cdr3_nt: TGTGCCAGCAGCTTTCCTGGGGGGAGGGGACAAGAGACCCAGTACTTC; cdr3_aa: CASSFPGGRGQETQYF; j_call: TRBJ2-5; clone_size: NA; v_call: TRBV5-4; d_call: TRBD2
cdr3_nt: TGCGCCAGCAGCGGAGGGAGGGGATTGCAGTACTTC; cdr3_aa: CASSGGRGLQYF; j_call: TRBJ2-7; clone_size: NA; v_call: TRBV5-1; d_call: TRBD2
cdr3_nt: TGTGCCAGCAGCTTACAATCCAGGGCCTACGAGCGGTACTTC; cdr3_aa: CASSLQSRAYERYF; j_call: TRBJ2-7; clone_size: few; v_call: TRBV13; d_call: NA
cdr3_nt: TGTGCCAGCAGCTTGGACCCCTCGGTTGGAAACACCATATATTTT; cdr3_aa: CASSLDPSVGNTIYF; j_call: TRBJ1-3; clone_size: few; v_call: TRBV7-2; d_call: NA
cdr3_nt: TGCGCCAGCAGCTTGGGACTAGCGGGAGTTAGGGATGAGCAGTTCTTC; cdr3_aa: CASSLGLAGVRDEQFF; j_call: TRBJ2-1; clone_size: NA; v_call: TRBV5-1; d_call: TRBD2
cdr3_nt: TGTGCCACCAGCAATAGACGGTGGGGGGTTCAAGAGACCCAGTACTTC; cdr3_aa: CATSNRRWGVQETQYF; j_call: TRBJ2-5; clone_size: NA; v_call: TRBV15; d_call: NA
cdr3_nt: TGTGCCAGCAGTATAGACAATGAGCAGTTCTTC; cdr3_aa: CASSIDNEQFF; j_call: TRBJ2-1; clone_size: NA; v_call: TRBV6-5; d_call: NA
cdr3_nt: TGCAGTGCTTGGGGGGATAATGAGCAGTTCTTC; cdr3_aa: CSAWGDNEQFF; j_call: TRBJ2-1; clone_size: NA; v_call: TRBV20-1; d_call: NA
cdr3_nt: TGTGCCAGCAGCTTGGATATGGGGTTTTCAATTCACCAGTACTTC; cdr3_aa: CASSLDMGFSIHQYF; j_call: TRBJ2-7; clone_size: once; v_call: TRBV5-4; d_call: NA
cdr3_nt: TGTGCCTCCCACTCCCACCAGCCGTCCGATGGCTACACCTTC; cdr3_aa: CASHSHQPSDGYTF; j_call: TRBJ1-2; clone_size: NA; v_call: TRBV27; d_call: NA
cdr3_nt: TGTGCCAGCAGGCCGCCGGGACAGGGATCTGAGCAGTTCTTC; cdr3_aa: CASRPPGQGSEQFF; j_call: TRBJ2-1; clone_size: once; v_call: TRBV7-9; d_call: TRBD1
cdr3_nt: TGTGCCACCAGCTTGAGGAGATCGAATAGTGGCTACACCTTC; cdr3_aa: CATSLRRSNSGYTF; j_call: TRBJ1-2; clone_size: once; v_call: TRBV15; d_call: NA
cdr3_nt: TGTGCCAGCAGCAGGACAGGGGAGGTGAACACCGGGGAGCTGTTTTTT; cdr3_aa: CASSRTGEVNTGELFF; j_call: TRBJ2-2; clone_size: NA; v_call: TRBV9; d_call: TRBD1
cdr3_nt: TGTGCCAGCAGCTTAGGTCCCAACAATGAGCAGTTCTTC; cdr3_aa: CASSLGPNNEQFF; j_call: TRBJ2-1; clone_size: NA; v_call: TRBV5-6; d_call: NA
cdr3_nt: TGTGCCAGCAGCTTAGCGGGGGAGCCCTACGAGCAGTACTTC; cdr3_aa: CASSLAGEPYEQYF; j_call: TRBJ2-7; clone_size: many; v_call: TRBV7-9; d_call: NA
cdr3_nt: TGTGCCAGCAGCTTAGTTCCAGGGGCCGGGACCGGGGAGCTGTTTTTT; cdr3_aa: CASSLVPGAGTGELFF; j_call: TRBJ2-2; clone_size: NA; v_call: TRBV7-2; d_call: NA
cdr3_nt: TGTGCCAGCAGTGAACAGGGCTATGGCTACACCTTC; cdr3_aa: CASSEQGYGYTF; j_call: TRBJ1-2; clone_size: NA; v_call: TRBV28; d_call: NA
cdr3_nt: TGTGCCAGCAACCCACTGGGACTAGCGGGAGCCCCCGGGGAGCTGTTTTTT; cdr3_aa: CASNPLGLAGAPGELFF; j_call: TRBJ2-2; clone_size: NA; v_call: TRBV7-2; d_call: TRBD2